One sample yielded the 9 T cell receptor beta chains listed below, sequenced in a study of technical replicates of blood from four donors. Here immunoSEQ multiplex PCR was the method, and the copy in TCRdb shows in-frame clones only, minus some. The sample records just over 60,000 clones, about 90% being singletons. The sequenced sample was PBMCs. The receptors come from a human donor in good health. Some clones in this sample may be carry-over from other donors' samples.

The chain joins TRBV18 to TRBJ2-1; TRBD2 agrees at 10 bases. The CDR3 is made up of 18 amino acids. From germline, CDR1 is KGHSH and CDR2 LQKENI. The ends lost 3 bases at V and 8 bases at J; junction bases unmatched: 16. CDR3 sequence: CASSPLLAGLLGGHEQFF. The CDR3 coding sequence is TGTGCCAGCTCACCCCTACTAGCGGGACTCCTAGGGGGCCATGAGCAGTTCTTC.

This sequence joins TRBV2 and TRBJ2-1, with 7 bases lining up with TRBD1. In germline, CDR1 is SNHLY, CDR2 FYNNEI. There are 15 residues in the CDR3. Germline trimming cut 6 bases from V and 7 bases from J; bases unmatched to any gene: 12. The CDR3 loop is CASRTTLKTGNEQFF. CDR3 coding DNA: TGTGCCAGCAGGACAACCCTAAAGACAGGGAATGAGCAGTTCTTC.

The chain recombines TRBV7-2 with TRBJ2-7; TRBD1 matches at 10 bases. The CDR3 is 16 amino acids. V was clipped by 0 bases and J by 4 bases; unmatched bases: 6. The germline V gene encodes CDR1 SGHTA and CDR2 FQGNSA. CDR3 DNA sequence: TGTGCCAGCAGCTTAGCTTCGACAGGGGGCGGGTACGAGCAGTACTTC. Protein sequence: CASSLASTGGGYEQYF.

The J gene is TRBJ1-2, the V gene TRBV4-3; weak D call: TRBD1 (5 bases). The length of the CDR3 is 15 residues. Germline CDR1 reads LGHNA; CDR2 reads YSLEER. V dropped 0 bases and J dropped 4 bases, with 12 bases sitting between them. Here the CDR3 reads CASSQDHQGLYGYTF. The DNA of the CDR3 is TGCGCCAGCAGCCAAGATCATCAGGGCCTCTATGGCTACACCTTC.

This chain uses TRBV30 with TRBJ1-3, with D uncertain. V lost 0 bases, J lost 3 bases, and 15 bases lay in between. This CDR3 has 16 residues. CDR1 and CDR2 (germline): GTSNPN, SVGIG (reference sequence). Written as DNA, the CDR3 is TGTGCCTGGAGTGTCTCTATCCAGGCGTATGGAAACACCATATATTTT. Translation: CAWSVSIQAYGNTIYF.

This rearrangement joins TRBV29-1 to TRBJ1-5; D is unclear. The CDR3 extends over 9 amino acids. Germline V gene sequence: CDR1 SQVTM, CDR2 ANQGSEA. For the CDR3, the DNA is TGCCCCGGGAGACAGCCCCAGCATTTT. It codes for CPGRQPQHF.

This chain joins TRBV6-1 and TRBJ1-5; D is possibly TRBD1 (6 bases). The CDR3 is 14 residues long. The germline gives CDR1 MNHNS, CDR2 SASEGT. Trimming pared 0 bases from V and 7 bases from J, leaving 10 bases between. The CDR3 nucleotides read TGTGCCAGCAGTGAAGCGGGAGGGGGGCAGCCCCAGCATTTT. Translation gives CASSEAGGGQPQHF.

This chain uses TRBV7-9 with TRBJ1-1, with 8 bases lining up with TRBD1. V shed 5 bases, J shed 5 bases, and the junction held 7 bases outside the gene matches. The V gene's germline CDR1 is SEHNR and CDR2 FQNEAQ (reference sequence). There are 14 residues in the CDR3. The CDR3 sequence: CASSLTGASTEAFF. The CDR3 nucleotides read TGTGCCAGCAGCCTGACAGGGGCGAGTACTGAAGCTTTCTTT.

A note on this clone: Different DNA sequences within this sample yield the same CDR3. The chain recombines TRBV4-3 with TRBJ1-2; D may be TRBD1 (6 bases). Trimming left V 3 bases short and J 2 bases short, with 7 bases between. Germline-derived CDR1 and CDR2 are LGHNA and YSLEER. The length of the CDR3 is 13 residues. DNA of the CDR3: TGCGCCAGCAGCCAGGGACAAAACTATGGCTACACCTTC. Protein product: CASSQGQNYGYTF.